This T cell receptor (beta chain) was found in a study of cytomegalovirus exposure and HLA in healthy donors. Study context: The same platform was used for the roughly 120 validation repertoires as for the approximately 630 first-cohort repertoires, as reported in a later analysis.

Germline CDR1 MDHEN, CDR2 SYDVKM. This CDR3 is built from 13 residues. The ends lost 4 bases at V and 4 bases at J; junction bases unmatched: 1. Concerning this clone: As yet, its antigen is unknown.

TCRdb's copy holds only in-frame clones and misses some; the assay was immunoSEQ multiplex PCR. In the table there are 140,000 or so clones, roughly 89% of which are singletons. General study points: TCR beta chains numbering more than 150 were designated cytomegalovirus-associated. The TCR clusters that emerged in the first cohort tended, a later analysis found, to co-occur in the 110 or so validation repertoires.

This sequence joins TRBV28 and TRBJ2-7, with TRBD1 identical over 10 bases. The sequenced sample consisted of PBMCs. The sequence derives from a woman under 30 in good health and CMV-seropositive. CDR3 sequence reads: CASSWTGGYEQYF. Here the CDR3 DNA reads TGTGCCAGCAGTTGGACAGGGGGTTACGAGCAGTACTTC. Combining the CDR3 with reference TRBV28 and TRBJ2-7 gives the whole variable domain DVKVTQSSRYLVKRTGEKVFLECVQDMDHENMFWYRQDPGLGLRLIYFSYDVKMKEKGDIPEGYSVSREKKERFSLILESASTNQTSMYLCASSWTGGYEQYFGPGTRLTVT.